This entry concerns a single TCR beta chain. This sample was included in a study of blood T cell repertoires in COVID-19. Trimming shortened V by 4 bases and J by 3 bases, and 13 bases separated the two germline ends. The CDR3 is made up of 14 amino acids. The germline V gene encodes CDR1 SQVTM and CDR2 ANQGSEA. The data were produced by immunoSEQ multiplex PCR, yet TCRdb's version contains in-frame clones alone and is incomplete. The sample yields about 70,000 clones, around 86% seen once. This sequence joins TRBV29-1 and TRBJ2-1; D possibly corresponds to TRBD1 (5 bases). The material sequenced was peripheral blood. The source of this sequence is a woman aged 18-29 years with acute or convalescent COVID-19. In DNA form, the CDR3 reads TGCAGCGTTGGGGGCGTGGGGTACTACAATGAGCAGTTCTTC. Protein product: CSVGGVGYYNEQFF.